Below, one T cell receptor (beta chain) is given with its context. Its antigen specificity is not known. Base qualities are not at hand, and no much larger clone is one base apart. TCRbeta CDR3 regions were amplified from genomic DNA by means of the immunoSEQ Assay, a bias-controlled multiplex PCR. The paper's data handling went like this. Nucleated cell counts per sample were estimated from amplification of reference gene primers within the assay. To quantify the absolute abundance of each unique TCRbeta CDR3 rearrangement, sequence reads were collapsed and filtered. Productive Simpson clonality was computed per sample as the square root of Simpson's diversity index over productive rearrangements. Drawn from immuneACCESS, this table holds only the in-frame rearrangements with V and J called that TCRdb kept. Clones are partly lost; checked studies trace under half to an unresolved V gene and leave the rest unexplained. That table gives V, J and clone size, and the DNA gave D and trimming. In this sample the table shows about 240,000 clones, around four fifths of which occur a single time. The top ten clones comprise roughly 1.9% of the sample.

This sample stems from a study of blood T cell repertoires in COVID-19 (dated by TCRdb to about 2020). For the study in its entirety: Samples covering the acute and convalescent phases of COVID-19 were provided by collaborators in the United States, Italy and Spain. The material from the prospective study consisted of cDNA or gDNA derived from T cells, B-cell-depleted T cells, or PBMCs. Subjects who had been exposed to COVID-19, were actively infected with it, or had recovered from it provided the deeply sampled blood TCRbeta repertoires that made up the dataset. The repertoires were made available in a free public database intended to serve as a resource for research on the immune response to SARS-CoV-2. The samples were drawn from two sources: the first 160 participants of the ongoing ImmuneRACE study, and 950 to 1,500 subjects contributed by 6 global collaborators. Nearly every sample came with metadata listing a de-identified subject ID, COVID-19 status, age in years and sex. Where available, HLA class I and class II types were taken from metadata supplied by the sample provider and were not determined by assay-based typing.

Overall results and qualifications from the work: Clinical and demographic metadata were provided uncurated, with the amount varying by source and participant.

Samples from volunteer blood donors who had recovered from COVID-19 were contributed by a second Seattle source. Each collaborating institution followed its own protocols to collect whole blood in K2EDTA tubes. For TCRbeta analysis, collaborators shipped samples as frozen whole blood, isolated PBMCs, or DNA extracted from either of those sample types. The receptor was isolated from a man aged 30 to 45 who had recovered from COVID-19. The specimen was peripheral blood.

The CDR3 amino acid sequence is: CASSLRSGEQFF. In nucleotides, the sequence is TGTGCCAGCAGCTTAAGGTCGGGTGAGCAGTTCTTC. The chain is made from TRBV5-6 and TRBJ2-1, with no D gene named confidently. Trimming takes 2 bases from V and 9 bases from J, and the germline ends sit 9 bases apart. The CDR3 contains 12 residues, cysteine and phenylalanine counted. Solely the CDR3 DNA is kept, with 36 bases framed from the first base. The germline V gene encodes CDR1 SGHDT and CDR2 YYEEEE.